This entry describes one T cell receptor beta chain. Germline V lookup: CDR1 SEHNR, CDR2 FQNEAQ (reference sequence). Trimming took off 5 bases at V and 0 bases at J, with 16 bases between the two ends. There are 16 residues in the CDR3. This specimen belongs to a study of blood T cell repertoires in COVID-19. Only in-frame clones appear in the TCRdb table, and some are missing; sequencing was by immunoSEQ multiplex PCR. In the table there are some 340,000 clones, 85% to 95% of which are singletons. The sample was PBMCs or T cells enriched from blood (not recorded which). The chain carries TRBV7-9 and TRBJ1-1; possibly TRBD1 for D (6 bases). The TCR was taken from a woman aged 25 to 39 who had been exposed to COVID-19. The CDR3 region has the DNA TGTGCCAGCAGCGCGACAGGTGAAGCACTGAACACTGAAGCTTTCTTT. Translated, it gives CASSATGEALNTEAFF. The variable domain in full, completed from reference TRBV7-9 and TRBJ1-1, reads DTGVSQNPRHKITKRGQNVTFRCDPISEHNRLYWYRQTLGQGPEFLTYFQNEAQLEKSRLLSDRFSAERPKGSFSTLEIQRTEQGDSAMYLCASSATGEALNTEAFFGQGTRLTVV.